This T cell receptor (beta chain) came from a study of control samples from healthy donors and cancer patients. Using immunoSEQ multiplex PCR, the repertoire was profiled, and TCRdb retains in-frame clones only, with some absent. The sample lists about 130,000 clones, 75% to 95% seen once, with 8.6% in the top ten. The CDR3 is 13 amino acids. Germline-derived CDR1 and CDR2 are MGHDK and SYGVNS. V lost 1 base, J lost 6 bases, and 9 bases lay in between. The clonotype was recovered from a man between 18 and 35 years old in good health. Sequenced: blood. The chain links TRBV25-1 to TRBJ1-2; D is undetermined. CDR3 region: CASSESSPDGYTF. CDR3 DNA sequence: TGTGCCAGCAGTGAATCGTCGCCGGATGGCTACACCTTC.